This T cell receptor (beta chain) was sequenced for a study of blood T cells in healthy people across ages (dated by TCRdb to 2014 to 2015). Notes on the research overall: In model experiments, template switching captured about one uniquely barcoded TCR beta cDNA molecule for every two T cells. Two additional independent replicas of 1 million unique cDNA reads from the same blood draw were analyzed for two donors (one aged 18 to 30 and one aged 80 or older). Donors of different ages were randomly distributed across sequencing lanes to avoid experimental bias. The donors were divided into four age groups: young (average around 16 years), middle-aged (roughly 40), aged (about 60) and long-lived (roughly 82). To track age-related changes in TCR beta repertoire diversity, the study relied on deep sequencing normalized with unique cDNA molecular identifiers. The investigation overall reported the following: The percentage of naive T cells measured by flow cytometry correlated strongly with observed TCR beta diversity. As age increased, observed TCR beta diversity per million T cells dropped in a roughly linear way, and a significant reduction was already evident by age 40. Donor CMV infection status was unknown, potentially confounding age-related changes in expanded clonotypes. Because profiling used bulk unsorted PBMCs, naive and antigen-experienced compartments could not be compared conclusively. Compared with the aged group, more naive CD4+ T cells, fewer expanded clones and increased TCR diversity were shown by the long-lived group, suggesting age selection. Estimates of total diversity based on one million sequenced T cells were regarded as lower bounds and as underestimates.

Remarks on this clonotype: The antigen it recognizes is unknown. No quality values exist for individual bases; no much larger clone is one base distant.

Systemically healthy Caucasian individuals from Russia, around 38 in total and aged about 6 to 95 years, were included as donors. About 9.6 milliliters of peripheral blood were collected from each donor into EDTA-treated Vacutainer tubes. Ficoll-Paque density-gradient centrifugation was used to isolate PBMCs, with at least 7 million obtained per sample. Trizol reagent was used to extract total RNA from the PBMCs, yielding at least 5 micrograms per sample. Naive CD45RAhigh/CD27high T cell percentages were measured by flow cytometry on a PBMC aliquot from every donor. According to the germline V gene, CDR1 reads MNHNS and CDR2 reads SASEGT. From cysteine to phenylalanine, the CDR3 is 14 amino acids long. The kept DNA is CDR3 alone, 42 bases in frame from the first base. V sheds 4 bases and J sheds 5 bases, leaving 11 bases between their ends. Library preparation was by 5' RACE. Data came from an Illumina HiSeq 2500. The second PCR ran for roughly 7 to 12 cycles and used a J-beta primer mix along with a sample-barcoded 5' primer. A unique molecular identifier was introduced onto each TCR beta cDNA molecule by a template-switch 5' adaptor carrying 12 random nucleotides. At least 2.5 million CDR3-containing paired-end reads were obtained from each sample. The Mint cDNA synthesis kit, primed by a TRBC-specific oligonucleotide, was used to synthesize first-strand cDNA from all RNA. Following uracil-DNA glycosylase treatment, all cDNA underwent a first 18-cycle PCR with the universal primers M1SS and BC2_uni_R. Processing in the source paper ran as follows. For normalization, 1 million high-quality reads, each with a distinct molecular identifier, were randomly selected from each sample. Instead of being binned into consensus sequences, reads that shared molecular identifiers were thrown out. MiTCR, run with a Q25 quality threshold and the strictest error-elimination algorithm, handled CDR3 identification, clonotype clustering and error correction. A nonparametric unseen species model with Euler transformation was used to estimate a lower bound on total TCR beta diversity. The raw public data were reprocessed by TCRdb itself: fastp quality trimming at Q25, MiXCR clonotype calling, in-frame beta chains only. Duplicate CDR3 protein sequences are folded into a single record with the most common DNA and genes. TCRdb's processing, not the study's, gives the V and J calls here. The sample profile shows a few hundred thousand distinct CDR3 sequences; 27% of them were found once. 29% of the sample rests with the top ten.

Here the chain combines TRBV6-1 and TRBJ1-4, with an unclear D gene assignment. The specimen was blood. This sequence originates from a woman in her seventies in good health. The CDR3 corresponds to CASSVSYLNEKLFF. The nucleotide sequence reads as follows: TGTGCCAGCAGTGTGAGTTACCTGAATGAAAAACTGTTTTTT.